In its sample, the clone carrying this T cell receptor (beta chain) was seen many times. Its antigen is unidentified. Trimming pared 4 bases from V and 3 bases from J, leaving 10 bases between. The CDR3 extends over 13 amino acids. Germline assignment: CDR1 ENHRY and CDR2 SYGVKD. Individual cDNA molecules received unique molecular identifiers. TCRdb independently ran MiXCR on the 5' RACE reads; one entry per CDR3 protein. The profile shows 97,000 or so distinct CDR3 sequences, about 10% of them singletons. The data derive from a study of early T cells in non-severe SARS-CoV-2 infection. Background on the study: Unsorted whole-blood RNA was sequenced in bulk, leaving chains unpaired. Notes on the study in general: The matching step, a VDJdb search, favored anti-spike CD8 responses and missed private and CD4 specificities.

The TCR comes from an adult who was a healthcare worker with PCR-confirmed SARS-CoV-2 infection or an uninfected control (not recorded which). The V gene is TRBV10-3, the J gene TRBJ2-7; no clear D gene. The sequences come from whole blood, collected at baseline. CDR3 residues: CAISGSQDYEQYF. In DNA form, the CDR3 reads TGTGCCATCAGTGGATCGCAAGACTACGAGCAGTACTTC.